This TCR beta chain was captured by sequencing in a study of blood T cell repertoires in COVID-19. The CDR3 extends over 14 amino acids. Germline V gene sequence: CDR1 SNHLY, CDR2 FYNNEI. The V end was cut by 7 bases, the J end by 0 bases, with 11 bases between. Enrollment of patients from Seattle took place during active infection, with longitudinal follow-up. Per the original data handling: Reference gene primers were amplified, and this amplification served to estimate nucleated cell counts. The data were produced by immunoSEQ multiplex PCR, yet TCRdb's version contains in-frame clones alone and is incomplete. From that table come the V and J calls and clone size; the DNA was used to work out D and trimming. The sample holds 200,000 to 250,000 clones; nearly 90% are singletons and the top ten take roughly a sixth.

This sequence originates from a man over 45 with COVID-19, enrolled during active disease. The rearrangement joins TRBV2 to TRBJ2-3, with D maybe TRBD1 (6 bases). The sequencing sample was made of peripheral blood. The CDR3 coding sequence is TGTGCCAGCATCTGGGGGCTAAGCACAGATACGCAGTATTTT. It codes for CASIWGLSTDTQYF.